What follows is one T cell receptor (beta chain) and its context. The sample belongs to a study of blood T cell repertoires in COVID-19. The CDR3 consists of 15 residues. V gave up 5 bases and J gave up 2 bases, with 12 bases separating them. CDR1 and CDR2 (germline): LGHDT, YNNKEL (reference sequence). Per the original methods: Amplification of reference gene primers provided the estimated nucleated cell counts. The method was immunoSEQ multiplex PCR; TCRdb's version includes in-frame clones alone and lacks a portion of them. Clonal size and the V and J genes are those of that table, whereas D and trimming came from the DNA. The table has fewer than 400,000 clones, 88% seen once.

This TCR was sampled from a man aged 25 to 40 who had recovered from COVID-19. The chain links TRBV3-1 (or the pseudogene TRBV3-2) to TRBJ2-2; weak D call: TRBD2 (6 bases). The sample was PBMCs or T cells enriched from blood (not recorded which). As DNA, the CDR3 is TGTGCCAGCAGCGCGGGACCCATTAACACCGGGGAGCTGTTTTTT. Translated: CASSAGPINTGELFF.